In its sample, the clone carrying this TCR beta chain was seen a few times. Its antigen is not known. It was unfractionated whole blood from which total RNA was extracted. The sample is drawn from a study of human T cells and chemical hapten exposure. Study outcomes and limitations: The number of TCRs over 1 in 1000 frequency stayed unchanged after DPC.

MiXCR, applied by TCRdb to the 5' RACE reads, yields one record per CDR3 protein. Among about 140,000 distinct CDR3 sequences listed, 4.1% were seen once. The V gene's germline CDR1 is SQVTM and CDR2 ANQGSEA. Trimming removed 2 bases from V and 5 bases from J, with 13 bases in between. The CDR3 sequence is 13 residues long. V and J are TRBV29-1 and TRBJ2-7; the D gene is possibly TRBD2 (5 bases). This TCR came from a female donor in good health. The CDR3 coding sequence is TGCAGCGTTGAACGGACGGTTAGCGACGAGCAGTACTTC. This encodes CSVERTVSDEQYF.